The 21 T cell receptor beta chains given below trace back to one sample, sequenced in a study of OX40 agonist ivuxolimab in advanced cancers. Assay: immunoSEQ multiplex PCR; the TCRdb copy retains only in-frame clones and omits some. Among around 28,000 clones listed, roughly 90% were seen once. The sequencing here drew on CD4+ or CD8+ T cells sorted from blood, taken in a trial of the OX40 agonist ivuxolimab. These receptor sequences come from an adult with an advanced solid tumor such as melanoma, head and neck, liver or kidney cancer.

The chain employs TRBV11-2 and TRBJ2-3, with TRBD2 matching 8 bases. V lost 1 base, J lost 6 bases, and 9 bases stayed unmatched. Germline CDR1 reads SGHAT; CDR2 reads FQNNGV. This CDR3 has 16 amino acids. The CDR3 sequence is CASSLGTYVAGDTQYF. The CDR3 DNA reads TGTGCCAGCAGCTTAGGAACCTACGTAGCGGGGGATACGCAGTATTTT.

The rearrangement uses TRBV27 and TRBJ2-1, with a tentative D call TRBD1 (7 bases). The CDR3 covers 15 residues. Per the germline V gene, CDR1 is MNHEY and CDR2 is SMNVEV (reference sequence). Trimming left V 2 bases short and J 7 bases short, with 15 bases between. The CDR3 sequence is CASSLGGGVLNEQFF. As DNA, the CDR3 is TGTGCCAGCAGTTTAGGAGGGGGCGTTCTGAATGAGCAGTTCTTC.

The rearrangement joins TRBV25-1 to TRBJ1-1, with D possibly matching TRBD1 (5 bases). The germline V gene encodes CDR1 MGHDK and CDR2 SYGVNS. This CDR3 has 16 residues. The germline V and J ends were trimmed by 0 bases and 1 base, with 12 bases remaining between them. CDR3 nucleotides: TGTGCCAGCAGTGAATATTTTGAGGGACCGAACACTGAAGCTTTCTTT. Encoded protein: CASSEYFEGPNTEAFF.

The chain employs TRBV6-5 and TRBJ2-7; TRBD1 aligns across 9 bases. V dropped 4 bases and J dropped 8; count of bases not matched to a gene: 9. Per germline, CDR1 MNHEY and CDR2 SVGAGI. The CDR3 consists of 14 residues. The CDR3 loop reads CASSSPGTGSKQYF. The CDR3 DNA reads TGTGCCAGCAGTTCACCCGGGACAGGGAGCAAGCAGTACTTC.

This sequence joins TRBV27 and TRBJ2-7; the D gene could be TRBD1 or TRBD2 (5 bases each). V was cut by 5 bases and J by 5 bases, with 10 bases left in between. CDR3 length equals 12 residues. Germline-derived CDR1 and CDR2 are MNHEY and SMNVEV (reference sequence). DNA of the CDR3: TGTGCCAGCAGTGGAATGGGGGACGAGCAGTACTTC. Translating gives CASSGMGDEQYF.

The chain has TRBV11-2 and TRBJ2-7, with TRBD1 matching over 10 bases. CDR1 is SGHAT, CDR2 FQNNGV, per germline. After removal of 5 bases from V and 2 bases from J, the junction contained 12 bases not matched to a gene. This CDR3 comprises 17 residues. CDR3 protein: CASSQGQGGLQTYEQYF. The DNA for the CDR3 is TGTGCCAGCAGCCAAGGACAGGGGGGTTTGCAAACCTACGAGCAGTACTTC. The variable domain in full, completed from reference TRBV11-2 and TRBJ2-7, reads EAGVAQSPRYKIIEKRQSVAFWCNPISGHATLYWYQQILGQGPKLLIQFQNNGVVDDSQLPKDRFSAERLKGVDSTLKIQPAKLEDSAVYLCASSQGQGGLQTYEQYFGPGTRLTVT.

In DNA form, the CDR3 reads TGTGCCAGCAGCCTACGGACGGGAGTGGACGAGCAGTACTTC. Protein: CASSLRTGVDEQYF. The chain is built from TRBV7-2 and TRBJ2-7, with D possibly being TRBD2 (6 bases). The CDR3 has 14 amino acids. V was cut by 5 bases and J by 5 bases, with 16 bases left in between. Germline-derived CDR1 and CDR2 are SGHTA and FQGNSA. The full variable domain, with the rest looked up from reference TRBV7-2 and TRBJ2-7, is GAGVSQSPSNKVTEKGKDVELRCDPISGHTALYWYRQSLGQGLEFLIYFQGNSAPDKSGLPSDRFSAERTGGSVSTLTIQRTQQEDSAVYLCASSLRTGVDEQYFGPGTRLTVT.

The chain uses TRBV27 and TRBJ1-5; no clear D. V lost 7 bases, J lost 3 bases, and 10 bases lay in between. From germline, CDR1 is MNHEY and CDR2 SMNVEV (reference sequence). CDR3 length: 13 residues. The CDR3 is CASTVSANQPQHF. The DNA for the CDR3 is TGTGCCAGCACGGTTTCGGCCAATCAGCCCCAGCATTTT.

The chain joins TRBV7-3 to TRBJ2-2, with 11 positions matching TRBD2. CDR1 is SGHTA and CDR2 is FQGTGA in the germline V gene. This CDR3 is 18 amino acids long. V dropped 5 bases and J dropped 4; count of bases not matched to a gene: 12. CDR3 amino acids: CASSPFSGRAGGTGELFF. CDR3 sequence (DNA): TGTGCCAGCAGCCCCTTTAGCGGGAGGGCCGGTGGCACCGGGGAGCTGTTTTTT.

This clone was seen once. The chain uses TRBV4-2 and TRBJ2-1, with D tentatively TRBD2 (5 bases). CDR1 is LGHNA, CDR2 YNFKEQ, per germline. Trimming removed 0 bases from V and 0 bases from J, with 9 bases in between. The CDR3 has 16 residues. The CDR3 spells CASSQDSGSSYNEQFF. In DNA, the CDR3 is TGTGCCAGCAGCCAAGATTCGGGGAGCTCCTACAATGAGCAGTTCTTC.

This rearrangement joins TRBV11-2 to TRBJ2-2; 7 positions agree with TRBD1. The CDR3 is 14 residues long. Per germline, CDR1 SGHAT and CDR2 FQNNGV. Trimming took 6 bases from V and 0 from J; bases not matched to a gene: 1. The CDR3 coding sequence is TGTGCCAGCAGGGACAGGACGAACACCGGGGAGCTGTTTTTT. Amino acids: CASRDRTNTGELFF.

The chain links TRBV28 to TRBJ2-6, with a tentative D call TRBD2 (5 bases). Germline V CDR1 and CDR2: MDHEN, SYDVKM. The ends were cut back, 2 bases at V and 2 bases at J, with 13 bases in the middle. This CDR3 comprises 17 residues. The DNA of the CDR3 is TGTGCCAGCAGTTTAAACTCACGGGGAACTGGGGCCAACGTCCTGACTTTC. It codes for CASSLNSRGTGANVLTF. The entire variable domain, with the rest obtained from reference TRBV28 and TRBJ2-6, is as follows: DVKVTQSSRYLVKRTGEKVFLECVQDMDHENMFWYRQDPGLGLRLIYFSYDVKMKEKGDIPEGYSVSREKKERFSLILESASTNQTSMYLCASSLNSRGTGANVLTFGAGSRLTVL.

The chain joins TRBV18 to TRBJ1-2; D uncertain. The CDR3 is 17 residues long. CDR1 is KGHSH and CDR2 is LQKENI in the germline V gene. V was cut by 0 bases and J by 4 bases, with 18 bases left in between. The CDR3 region has the DNA TGTGCCAGCTCACCACCGGGAGACCTCGCCCTCCTCTATGGCTACACCTTC. Amino acids: CASSPPGDLALLYGYTF.

V is TRBV4-1 and J is TRBJ2-1; 8 nucleotides match TRBD1. With 5 bases clipped from V and 8 bases from J, the junction kept 11 bases outside the gene matches. The germline V gene encodes CDR1 MGHRA and CDR2 YSYEKL. This CDR3 region has 15 residues. CDR3 DNA: TGCGCCAGCAGCGAAGGGACAGGTCTAGACGATGAGCAGTTCTTC. Its protein product is CASSEGTGLDDEQFF.

This clone was counted once. The chain uses TRBV2 and TRBJ2-7, with TRBD1 identical over 8 bases. The CDR3 runs 14 residues. The junction had 7 bases not matched to a gene; V was cut back by 4 bases and J by 5 bases. Germline V CDR1 and CDR2: SNHLY, FYNNEI. Here the CDR3 reads CASSGWTGPNEQYF. For the CDR3, the DNA is TGTGCCAGCAGTGGCTGGACAGGGCCCAACGAGCAGTACTTC.

CDR3 loop: CASSTPDIYSNQPQHF. The CDR3 DNA reads as TGTGCCAGTAGTACCCCCGACATTTATAGCAATCAGCCCCAGCATTTT. The chain links TRBV19 to TRBJ1-5; D is unresolved. Germline V gene sequence: CDR1 LNHDA, CDR2 SQIVND (reference sequence). The CDR3 is made up of 16 amino acids. V lost 4 bases to trimming and J lost 0 bases, with 13 bases between them.

J is TRBJ1-1 and V is TRBV9; tentatively, D is TRBD1 (5 bases). The CDR3 contains 15 residues. CDR1 is SGDLS, CDR2 YYNGEE, per germline. Trimming removed 4 bases from V and 0 bases from J, with 13 bases in between. CDR3 in DNA: TGTGCCAGCAGCCCGCGACAGATTTTGAACACTGAAGCTTTCTTT. Translation: CASSPRQILNTEAFF. Combining the CDR3 with reference TRBV9 and TRBJ1-1 gives the whole variable domain DSGVTQTPKHLITATGQRVTLRCSPRSGDLSVYWYQQSLDQGLQFLIQYYNGEERAKGNILERFSAQQFPDLHSELNLSSLELGDSALYFCASSPRQILNTEAFFGQGTRLTVV.

V and J are TRBV16 and TRBJ2-1; D is possibly TRBD1 or TRBD2 (5 bases each). Germline V gives CDR1 KGHSY, CDR2 FQNENV. Trimming shortened V by 10 bases and J by 8 bases, and 18 bases separated the two germline ends. This CDR3 comprises 13 residues. CDR3 in amino acids: CATEGRLGDEQFF. The CDR3 DNA follows: TGTGCCACCGAGGGACGGTTGGGGGATGAGCAGTTCTTC.

The chain joins TRBV9 to TRBJ2-1; 7 bases match TRBD1. The trim removed 4 bases at V and 5 bases at J, leaving 6 bases unmatched. The CDR3 runs to 14 residues. Germline assignment: CDR1 SGDLS and CDR2 YYNGEE. CDR3 bases: TGTGCCAGCAGCCCCCGACAGGGACACAATGAGCAGTTCTTC. Its translation: CASSPRQGHNEQFF.

The V call is TRBV28, the J call TRBJ2-7; TRBD1 aligns across 9 bases. Trimming cost V 4 bases and J 4 bases; bases outside gene matches: 5. This CDR3 comprises 14 residues. CDR1 is MDHEN, CDR2 SYDVKM, per germline. CDR3 sequence (DNA): TGTGCCAGCAGTTCACCCGGGACAGGGTACGAGCAGTACTTC. It is translated as CASSSPGTGYEQYF.

The chain combines TRBV6-5 with TRBJ2-4; D may be TRBD1 (6 bases). Germline V gene lookup returns CDR1 MNHEY and CDR2 SVGAGI. The CDR3 extends over 15 amino acids. Trimming took 0 bases from V and 1 from J, leaving 7 bases between them. CDR3 region: CASSYSRGAKNIQYF. CDR3 nucleotide sequence: TGTGCCAGCAGTTACTCGAGGGGGGCCAAAAACATTCAGTACTTC.